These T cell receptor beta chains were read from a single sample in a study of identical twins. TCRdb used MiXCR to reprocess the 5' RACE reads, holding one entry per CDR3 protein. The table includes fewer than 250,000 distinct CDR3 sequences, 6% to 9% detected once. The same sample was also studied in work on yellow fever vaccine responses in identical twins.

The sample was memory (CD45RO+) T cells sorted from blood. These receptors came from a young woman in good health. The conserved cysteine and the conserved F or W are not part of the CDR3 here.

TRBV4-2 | ASSPQSYGGGTRHTDTQY
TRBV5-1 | ASSPGLAVIPQY
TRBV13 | ASRTQAGTYNEQF
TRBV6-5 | ASSDRGNGYT
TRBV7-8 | ASTPGGSDTQY
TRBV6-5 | ASRPGPNSGNTIY
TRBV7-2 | ASSLDTSRNTIY
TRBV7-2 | ASSLEDTQY
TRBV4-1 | ASSQDFGLAGGDTQY
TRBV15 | ATSRAGSGRVKNIQY
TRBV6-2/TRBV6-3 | ASSRSGGNIQY
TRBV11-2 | ASSLVGVETQY
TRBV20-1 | SARDGQVYEKLF
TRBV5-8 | ASSLGDGHNEQY
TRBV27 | ASSFLVGQEQETQY
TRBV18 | ASSIIGQETQY
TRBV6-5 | ASSYFGDRGSTGELF
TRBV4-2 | ASSQAGTAFSGANVLT
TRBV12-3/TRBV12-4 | ASSLAEGYTDTQY
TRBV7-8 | ASSLEANTEAF
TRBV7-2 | ASSADRGRHNEQF
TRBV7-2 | ASSLGAGVRTDTQY
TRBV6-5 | ASSSPGRVAGELF
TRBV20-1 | SASTGGNQPQH
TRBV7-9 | ASSSSLNNEQF
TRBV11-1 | ASSSVLATRQRNTGELF
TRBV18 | ASSRVRDSTYEQY
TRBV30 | AWSVVSGQGPYEQY
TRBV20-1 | SAYGAADGEETQY
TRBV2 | ASSDRSGSSYNEQF
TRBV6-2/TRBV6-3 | ASSYPGYNEQF
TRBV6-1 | ASRDGQAHTEAF
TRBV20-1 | SALDRLSATQETQY
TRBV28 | ASSEIGVEAF
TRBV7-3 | ASSLVGGAGYEQY
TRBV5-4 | ASSFGGGAYNEQF
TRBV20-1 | SASALAGGSGEQY
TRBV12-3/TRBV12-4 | ASSYLRQGKYEQY
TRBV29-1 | SAAKGPGPTYEQY
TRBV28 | ASSSPTRGHEQY
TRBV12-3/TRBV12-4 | ASSFSKDTGELF
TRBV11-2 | ASSLSGLAGGGQETQY
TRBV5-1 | ASSGGRGEETQY
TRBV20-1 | SASGGLGKNIQY
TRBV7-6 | ASSPTGSPERGTLH
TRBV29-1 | SVGQGVTQY
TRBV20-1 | SAGQGEYEQY
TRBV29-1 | SVSNKRESGEQF
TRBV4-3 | ATFLEEGKDIQY
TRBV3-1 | ASSQVPLQETQY
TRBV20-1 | SARNPGLGTDTQY
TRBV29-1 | SVARAPGGEQY
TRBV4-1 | ASKPGGLAGGLSYNEQF
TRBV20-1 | SARDSLAGSYTQY
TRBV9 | ASSVESGQGYETQY
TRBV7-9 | ASSHPQAYGYT
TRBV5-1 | ASSDQGYTGELF